A selection of T cell receptor beta chains follows, all from one sample in a study of blood T cells in healthy people across ages. One entry per CDR3 protein, called by TCRdb with MiXCR from the 5' RACE reads. The table records approximately 730,000 distinct CDR3 sequences, about 40% of them present only once. Sample: blood. The receptors were sampled from an older woman in good health. Both conserved end residues are part of each CDR3. Fields, in order: J gene, V gene, CDR3 protein.

J gene: -; V gene: TRBV20-1; CDR3 protein: CSATGTIVKTQYF
J gene: TRBJ2-1; V gene: TRBV7-3; CDR3 protein: CATTRLPGNEQFF
J gene: TRBJ1-5; V gene: TRBV20-1; CDR3 protein: CSAREPQQPQHF
J gene: TRBJ1-5; V gene: TRBV20-1; CDR3 protein: CSARVGGLVPQHF
J gene: TRBJ1-4; V gene: TRBV29-1; CDR3 protein: CSAEDGTANEKLFF
J gene: TRBJ2-7; V gene: TRBV27; CDR3 protein: CASSLTRDRGSYEQYF
J gene: TRBJ1-6; V gene: TRBV12-3/TRBV12-4; CDR3 protein: CAVRVGFNSPLHF
J gene: TRBJ2-5; V gene: TRBV20-1; CDR3 protein: CSAFNLTQYF
J gene: TRBJ2-7; V gene: TRBV20-1; CDR3 protein: CSARDGTSGYEQYF
J gene: TRBJ2-1; V gene: TRBV6-5; CDR3 protein: CASSGGYGNKQFF
J gene: TRBJ2-1; V gene: TRBV7-9; CDR3 protein: CASSTLPRDNEQFF